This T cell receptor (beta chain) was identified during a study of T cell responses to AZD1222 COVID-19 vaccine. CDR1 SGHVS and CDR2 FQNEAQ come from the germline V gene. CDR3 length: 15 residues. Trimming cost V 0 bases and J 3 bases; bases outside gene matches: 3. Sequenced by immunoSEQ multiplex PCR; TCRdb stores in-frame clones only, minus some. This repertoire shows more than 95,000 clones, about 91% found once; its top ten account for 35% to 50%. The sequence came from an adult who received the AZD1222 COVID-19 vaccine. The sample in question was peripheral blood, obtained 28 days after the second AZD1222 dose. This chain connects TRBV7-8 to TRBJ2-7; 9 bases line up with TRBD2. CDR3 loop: CASSLAATSGYEQYF. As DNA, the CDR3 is TGTGCCAGCAGCTTAGCGGCGACTAGCGGCTACGAGCAGTACTTC.